The T cell receptor (beta chain) described here comes from a study of blood T cell repertoires in COVID-19. The data were produced by immunoSEQ multiplex PCR, yet TCRdb's version contains in-frame clones alone and is incomplete. The sample lists approximately 300,000 clones; 75% to 95% were seen once. CDR1 is LNHDA and CDR2 is SQIVND in the germline V gene (reference sequence). V gave up 5 bases and J gave up 3 bases, with 10 bases separating them. The CDR3 extends over 13 amino acids. V and J are TRBV19 and TRBJ1-1; D is ambiguous. The specimen was peripheral blood. The receptor was isolated from a young woman with COVID-19, enrolled during active disease. The chain's CDR3 is CASSVASYTEAFF. The CDR3 DNA follows: TGTGCCAGTAGTGTCGCCAGTTACACTGAAGCTTTCTTT. Supplemented by reference TRBV19 and TRBJ1-1, the full variable domain reads DGGITQSPKYLFRKEGQNVTLSCEQNLNHDAMYWYRQDPGQGLRLIYYSQIVNDFQKGDIAEGYSVSREKKESFPLTVTSAQKNPTAFYLCASSVASYTEAFFGQGTRLTVV.